The 6 T cell receptor beta chains listed next were all sequenced from one sample in a study of cytomegalovirus exposure and HLA in healthy donors. A multiplex PCR was run with 60 Vbeta primers and 13 Jbeta primers. Here immunoSEQ multiplex PCR was the method, and the copy in TCRdb shows in-frame clones only, minus some. This sample carries 95,000 to 150,000 clones, around three quarters of them seen once, and the ten largest clones take 1% to 1.5%. The sequenced sample consisted of PBMCs. These receptors were collected from a female donor in good health and CMV-seronegative.

The gene calls are TRBV18 and TRBJ2-5, with 10 bases fitting TRBD1. The last part of the DNA fits TRBJ2-7 better; the J call may be wrong. The CDR3 spans 15 residues. The germline V gene has CDR1 KGHSH and CDR2 LQKENI. Written as DNA, the CDR3 is TGTGCCAGCTCACCGGGACAGGGGAAAAGCTACGAGCAGTACTTC. As protein: CASSPGQGKSYEQYF.

The J gene is TRBJ1-6, the V gene TRBV6-5; no firm D call. The V and J ends lost 6 bases and 0 bases respectively, with 9 bases between them. The CDR3 sequence is 15 residues long. The germline V gene encodes CDR1 MNHEY and CDR2 SVGAGI. CDR3 in DNA: TGTGCCAGCAGATCCCCCGGCTCCTATAATTCACCCCTCCACTTT. This translates into CASRSPGSYNSPLHF.

This chain links TRBV29-1 with TRBJ2-5; possible D gene TRBD2, 5 bases. Trimming pared 5 bases from V and 4 bases from J, leaving 11 bases between. Germline V lookup: CDR1 SQVTM, CDR2 ANQGSEA. This CDR3 region has 12 residues. Here the CDR3 reads CSVRGSSETQYF. CDR3 bases: TGCAGCGTTCGGGGTTCCTCAGAGACCCAGTACTTC. Together with reference TRBV29-1 and TRBJ2-5, the CDR3 gives the full variable domain: SAVISQKPSRDICQRGTSLTIQCQVDSQVTMMFWYRQQPGQSLTLIATANQGSEATYESGFVIDKFPISRPNLTFSTLTVSNMSPEDSSIYLCSVRGSSETQYFGPGTRLLVL.

A few counts support this clone. The chain employs TRBV27 and TRBJ1-5; 10 bases fit TRBD1. Trimming removed 5 bases from V and 5 bases from J; junction bases left unmatched: 6. The CDR3 extends over 15 amino acids. CDR1 MNHEY and CDR2 SMNVEV come from the germline V gene (reference sequence). CDR3 sequence: CASSPGTGADQPQHF. In DNA form, the CDR3 reads TGTGCCAGCAGTCCCGGGACAGGGGCTGATCAGCCCCAGCATTTT.

Points on this clone: Germline and junction disagree at one end, which may indicate a read error. This rearrangement joins TRBV5-1 to TRBJ2-7, with D unresolved. Germline V lookup: CDR1 SGHRS, CDR2 YFSETQ. The CDR3 extends over 8 amino acids. CDR3 DNA sequence: TGCGCCAGCAGCTGGAGAATCTTC. This sequence encodes CASSWRIF.

This clone was recorded a few times. The chain employs TRBV7-9 and TRBJ1-2; tentative D call: TRBD1 (5 bases). This CDR3 contains 14 residues. V was clipped by 1 base and J by 4 bases, with 10 bases between them. The germline V gene encodes CDR1 SEHNR and CDR2 FQNEAQ (reference sequence). The CDR3, as DNA: TGTGCCAGCAGCTTAGATCAGGGAAGCTATGGCTACACCTTC. Protein: CASSLDQGSYGYTF.